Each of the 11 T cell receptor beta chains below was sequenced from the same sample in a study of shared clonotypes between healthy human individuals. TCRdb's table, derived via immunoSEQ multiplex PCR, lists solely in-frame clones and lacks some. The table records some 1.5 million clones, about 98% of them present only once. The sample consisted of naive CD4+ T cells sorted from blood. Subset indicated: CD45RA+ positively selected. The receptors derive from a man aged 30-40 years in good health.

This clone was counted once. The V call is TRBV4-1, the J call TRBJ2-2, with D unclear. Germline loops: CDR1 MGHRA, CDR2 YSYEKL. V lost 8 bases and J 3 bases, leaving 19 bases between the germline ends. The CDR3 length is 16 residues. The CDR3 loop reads CASQKIIGVDTGELFF. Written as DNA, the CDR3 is TGCGCCAGCCAAAAGATTATCGGAGTGGACACCGGGGAGCTGTTTTTT.

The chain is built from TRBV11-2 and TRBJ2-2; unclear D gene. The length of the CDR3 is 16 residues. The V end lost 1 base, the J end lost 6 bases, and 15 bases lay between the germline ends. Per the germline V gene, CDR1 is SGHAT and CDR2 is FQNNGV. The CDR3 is CASSLVRWDVPGELFF. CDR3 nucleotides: TGTGCCAGCAGCTTAGTACGCTGGGATGTCCCCGGGGAGCTGTTTTTT.

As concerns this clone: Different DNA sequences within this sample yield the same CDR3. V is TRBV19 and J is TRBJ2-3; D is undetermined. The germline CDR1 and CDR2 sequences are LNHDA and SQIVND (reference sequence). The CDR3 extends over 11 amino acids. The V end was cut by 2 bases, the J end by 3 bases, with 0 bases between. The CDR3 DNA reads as TGTGCCAGTAGTATAACAGATACGCAGTATTTT. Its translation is CASSITDTQYF.

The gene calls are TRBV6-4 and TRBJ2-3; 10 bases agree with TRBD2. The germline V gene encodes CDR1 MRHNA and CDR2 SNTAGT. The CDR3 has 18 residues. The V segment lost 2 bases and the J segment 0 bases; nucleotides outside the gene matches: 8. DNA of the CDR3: TGTGCCAGCAGTGACCCCAACGGACTAGCGGCTAGCACAGATACGCAGTATTTT. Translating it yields CASSDPNGLAASTDTQYF.

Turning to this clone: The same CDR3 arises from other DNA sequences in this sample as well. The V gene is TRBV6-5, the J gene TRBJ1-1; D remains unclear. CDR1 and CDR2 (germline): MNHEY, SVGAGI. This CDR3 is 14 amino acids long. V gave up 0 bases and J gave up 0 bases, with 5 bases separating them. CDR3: CASSYSIVNTEAFF. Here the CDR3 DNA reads TGTGCCAGCAGTTACTCGATAGTGAACACTGAAGCTTTCTTT.

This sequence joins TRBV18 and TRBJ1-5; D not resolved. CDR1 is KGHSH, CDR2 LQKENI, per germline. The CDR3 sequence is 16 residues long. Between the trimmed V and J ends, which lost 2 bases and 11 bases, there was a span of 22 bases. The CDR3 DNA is TGTGCCAGCTCACCATTTTCACACCGGGAGGTCCTGACCCAGCATTTT. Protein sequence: CASSPFSHREVLTQHF.

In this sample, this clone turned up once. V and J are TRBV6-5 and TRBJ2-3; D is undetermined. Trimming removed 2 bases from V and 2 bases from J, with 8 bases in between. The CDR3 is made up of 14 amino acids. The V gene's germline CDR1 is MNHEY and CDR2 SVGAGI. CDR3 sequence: CASSYIAATDTQYF. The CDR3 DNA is TGTGCCAGCAGTTACATCGCAGCCACAGATACGCAGTATTTT.

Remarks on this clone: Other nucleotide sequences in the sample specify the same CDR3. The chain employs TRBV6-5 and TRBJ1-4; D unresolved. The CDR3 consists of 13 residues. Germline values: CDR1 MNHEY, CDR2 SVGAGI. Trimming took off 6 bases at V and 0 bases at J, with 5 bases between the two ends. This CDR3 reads CASSQTTNEKLFF. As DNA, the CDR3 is TGTGCCAGCAGCCAGACAACTAATGAAAAACTGTTTTTT.

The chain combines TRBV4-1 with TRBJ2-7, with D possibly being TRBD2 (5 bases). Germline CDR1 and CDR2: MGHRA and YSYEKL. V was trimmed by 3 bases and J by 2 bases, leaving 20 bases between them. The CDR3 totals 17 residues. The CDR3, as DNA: TGCGCCAGCAGCCATAGCCGGAGGACTCAACACACCTACGAGCAGTACTTC. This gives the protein CASSHSRRTQHTYEQYF.

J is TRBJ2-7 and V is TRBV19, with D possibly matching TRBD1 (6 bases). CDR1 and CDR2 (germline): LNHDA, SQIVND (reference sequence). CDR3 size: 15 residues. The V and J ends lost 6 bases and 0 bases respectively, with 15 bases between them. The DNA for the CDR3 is TGTGCCAGTAGCGCCCGGGGACAACCCTCCTACGAGCAGTACTTC. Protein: CASSARGQPSYEQYF.

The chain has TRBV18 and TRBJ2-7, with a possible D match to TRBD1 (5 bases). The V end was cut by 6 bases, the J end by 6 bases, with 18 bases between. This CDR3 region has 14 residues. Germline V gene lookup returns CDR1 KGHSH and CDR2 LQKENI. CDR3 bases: TGTGCCAGCTCGACAGCCACCAGTTCGTCCGAGCAGTACTTC. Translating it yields CASSTATSSSEQYF.